A selection of T cell receptor beta chains follows, all from one sample in a study of response to subunit inactivated influenza vaccine. Each CDR3 protein is one row after TCRdb ran MiXCR on the RT-PCR reads. The sample yields approximately 490,000 distinct CDR3 sequences, more than 7% seen once. The starting material was PBMCs from blood, obtained about 24 months after vaccination. These receptor sequences come from a man between 50 and 69 years old who received an inactivated influenza vaccine. The CDR3 runs from the conserved cysteine through the conserved F or W. Each record gives: CDR3 protein, D gene, V gene, J gene. The D gene is left open where the match is weak.

CASSQGGGGEQYF,TRBD1,TRBV6-2/TRBV6-3,TRBJ2-7
CASSRLAGGLRVSYNEQFF,TRBD2,TRBV6-4,TRBJ2-1
CASSDPAFVYNEQFF,-,TRBV10-2,TRBJ2-1
CASGGGRGYEQYF,-,TRBV27,TRBJ2-7
CSARVTPAGPTDTQYF,-,TRBV20-1,TRBJ2-3
CAGSQAAGQLQFF,-,TRBV4-3,TRBJ2-1
CATSDTGYTGELFF,-,TRBV24-1,TRBJ2-2
CATQGYETQYF,-,TRBV3-1,TRBJ2-5
CASSQSLGNTEAFF,-,TRBV16,TRBJ1-1
CAISGEGDEQFF,-,TRBV10-3,TRBJ2-1
CASTIQGNTGELFF,-,TRBV7-2,TRBJ2-2
CSAWGSVNEQFF,-,TRBV20-1,TRBJ2-1
CASSPRPSLEQYF,-,TRBV3-1,TRBJ2-7
CASSSWDQPQHF,-,TRBV7-9,TRBJ1-5
CASRYGQGSVYNEQFF,TRBD1,TRBV12-3/TRBV12-4,TRBJ2-1
CASSQELTDTQYF,-,TRBV4-3,TRBJ2-3
CASSLSIRANEQFF,-,TRBV5-5,TRBJ2-1
CATYGRAGRGEKLFF,-,TRBV2,TRBJ1-4
CASSLGRTGQQYF,TRBD1,TRBV7-8,TRBJ2-7
CASSFGQGGSDEQYF,-,TRBV7-9,TRBJ2-7
CASSQELGNWGPYEQYF,-,TRBV4-3,TRBJ2-7
CASSLFVGGGNTGELFF,-,TRBV5-1,TRBJ2-2
CSAGQGVAEAFF,TRBD1,TRBV29-1,TRBJ1-1
CASSRVTRNDRGRGEAFF,TRBD1,TRBV18,TRBJ1-1
CASSSWSHQETQYF,-,TRBV5-1,TRBJ2-5
CASSYTVSYEQYF,-,TRBV6-5,TRBJ2-7
CASSGGTSGYEQYF,TRBD2,TRBV3-1,TRBJ2-7
CSATAQGVSYGYTF,TRBD1,TRBV20-1,TRBJ1-2
CASSVGPETGESYGYTF,-,TRBV9,TRBJ1-2
CSVVQGAGNQPQHF,TRBD1,TRBV20-1,TRBJ1-5
CASSTAGGLYNEQFF,TRBD2,TRBV5-1,TRBJ2-1
CSAAPHYNEQFF,-,TRBV20-1,TRBJ2-1
CASSWTLAGVRETQYF,TRBD2,TRBV7-8,TRBJ2-5
CSAHDRGWNNEQFF,TRBD1,TRBV20-1,TRBJ2-1
CASSQDGYSYNSPLHF,-,TRBV4-1,TRBJ1-6
CACRERGGRSLGNEQFF,-,TRBV19,TRBJ2-1
CASSVGLPQGNTEAFF,-,TRBV9,TRBJ1-1
CASSPGTGLNIQYF,TRBD1,TRBV11-2,TRBJ2-4